One sample yielded the 26 T cell receptor beta chains listed below, sequenced in a study of shared clonotypes between healthy human individuals. TCRdb's copy holds only in-frame clones and misses some; the assay was immunoSEQ multiplex PCR. This table holds just over 2,000,000 clones, roughly 94% found once. The sample taken for sequencing was naive CD4+ T cells sorted from blood. As for subset: CD45RA+ positively selected. The receptors stem from a young man in good health.

The V call is TRBV4-2, the J call TRBJ1-1, with D perhaps TRBD1 (6 bases). Germline CDR1 LGHNA, CDR2 YNFKEQ. Trimming took off 4 bases at V and 4 bases at J, with 19 bases between the two ends. The CDR3 runs to 16 residues. DNA of the CDR3: TGTGCCAGCAGCCTCGGACTGTCGGGGGCGAGCACTGAAGCTTTCTTT. It is translated as CASSLGLSGASTEAFF.

V is TRBV29-1 and J is TRBJ1-2; D not certain. CDR3 length: 14 amino acids. Germline CDR1 and CDR2: SQVTM and ANQGSEA. Trimming removed 4 bases from V and 1 base from J, with 13 bases in between. CDR3 region: CSVANQERNYGYTF. CDR3 DNA: TGCAGCGTTGCGAACCAGGAGCGTAACTATGGCTACACCTTC.

The rearrangement links TRBV30 to TRBJ1-1, with a tentative D call TRBD1 (5 bases). CDR1 and CDR2 (germline): GTSNPN, SVGIG (reference sequence). Trimming cost V 5 bases and J 1 base, with 11 bases left between them. This CDR3 is 13 amino acids long. The DNA for the CDR3 is TGTGCCTGGTCGACAGTCTCGAACACTGAAGCTTTCTTT. It translates to CAWSTVSNTEAFF.

The J gene is TRBJ2-3, the V gene TRBV2, with 15 bases fitting TRBD2. CDR1 and CDR2 from the germline V gene are SNHLY and FYNNEI. The CDR3 covers 18 residues. V lost 7 bases to trimming and J lost 1 base; unmatched junction nucleotides: 9. The CDR3 reads CASIGLAGGPVGTDTQYF. CDR3 coding DNA: TGTGCCAGCATCGGACTAGCGGGAGGGCCCGTGGGCACAGATACGCAGTATTTT. The variable domain in full, with the rest retrieved from reference TRBV2 and TRBJ2-3, is EPEVTQTPSHQVTQMGQEVILRCVPISNHLYFYWYRQILGQKVEFLVSFYNNEISEKSEIFDDQFSVERPDGSNFTLKIRSTKLEDSAMYFCASIGLAGGPVGTDTQYFGPGTRLTVL.

V is TRBV11-2 and J is TRBJ2-3; no clear D. Trimming removed 1 base at V and 9 bases at J, with 11 bases between. This CDR3 is 13 amino acids long. Germline V lookup: CDR1 SGHAT, CDR2 FQNNGV. The CDR3 reads CASSLGRYSTQYF. The CDR3 region has the DNA TGTGCCAGCAGCTTAGGGCGGTACAGCACGCAGTATTTT.

The V call is TRBV10-2, the J call TRBJ2-7; TRBD2 aligns across 8 bases. V was pared by 3 bases and J by 1 base, with 2 bases of the junction left unmatched. Per germline, CDR1 WSHSY and CDR2 SAAADI. This CDR3 has 14 residues. Here the CDR3 DNA reads TGCGCCAGCAGTGATATAGCGGGGTCCTACGAGCAGTACTTC. Amino acid sequence: CASSDIAGSYEQYF.

The V gene is TRBV18, the J gene TRBJ1-6, with TRBD1 identical over 8 bases. Germline CDR1 KGHSH, CDR2 LQKENI. Trimming at V came to 2 bases and at J to 9 bases, leaving 6 bases not matched to a gene. CDR3 length equals 15 residues. CDR3 in DNA: TGTGCCAGCTCACCAGAACAGGGGGAAAGTTCACCCCTCCACTTT. Amino acid sequence: CASSPEQGESSPLHF.

The chain joins TRBV25-1 to TRBJ2-2; TRBD2 agrees at 10 bases. Germline loops: CDR1 MGHDK, CDR2 SYGVNS. Trimming took 8 bases from V and 7 from J; bases not matched to a gene: 10. CDR3 length equals 15 residues. CDR3 coding DNA: TGTGCCAGCCTCCCGGCTAGCGGGAGTGGCGGGGAGCTGTTTTTT. Protein sequence: CASLPASGSGGELFF. Together with reference TRBV25-1 and TRBJ2-2, the CDR3 gives the full variable domain: EADIYQTPRYLVIGTGKKITLECSQTMGHDKMYWYQQDPGMELHLIHYSYGVNSTEKGDLSSESTVSRIRTEHFPLTLESARPSHTSQYLCASLPASGSGGELFFGEGSRLTVL.

The chain couples TRBV2 to TRBJ1-5; D remains ambiguous. Trimming took 0 bases from V and 6 from J, leaving 9 bases between them. The CDR3 covers 14 residues. Per the germline V gene, CDR1 is SNHLY and CDR2 is FYNNEI. Here the CDR3 reads CASSEATVSQPQHF. The CDR3 nucleotides read TGTGCCAGCAGTGAAGCAACGGTGAGTCAGCCCCAGCATTTT.

This clone has only one observation. Written as DNA, the CDR3 is TGTGCCAGCAGACTAACAGGGTACCACGAGCAGTACTTC. Its protein is CASRLTGYHEQYF. The rearrangement joins TRBV7-2 to TRBJ2-7; tentative D call: TRBD1 (6 bases). Germline V CDR1 and CDR2: SGHTA, FQGNSA. The germline V and J ends were trimmed by 6 bases and 5 bases, with 14 bases remaining between them. This CDR3 region has 13 residues.

The rearrangement uses TRBV30 and TRBJ1-4; 11 nucleotides align to TRBD1. V shed 1 base, J shed 8 bases, and the junction held 0 bases outside the gene matches. This CDR3 region has 13 residues. Germline-derived CDR1 and CDR2 are GTSNPN and SVGIG (reference sequence). CDR3 coding DNA: TGTGCCTGGAGTGGGGACAGGGGGGAAAAACTGTTTTTT. Its protein product is CAWSGDRGEKLFF.

V is TRBV19 and J is TRBJ2-1; 11 bases align to TRBD2. This CDR3 region has 14 residues. Germline V lookup: CDR1 LNHDA, CDR2 SQIVND (reference sequence). After removal of 6 bases from V and 8 bases from J, the junction contained 6 bases not matched to a gene. The CDR3: CASSLAGGYHEQFF. The CDR3 DNA sequence: TGTGCCAGTAGCCTAGCGGGAGGTTACCATGAGCAGTTCTTC.

The genes are TRBV14 and TRBJ2-5; D possibly corresponds to TRBD2 (6 bases). The germline V gene encodes CDR1 SGHDN and CDR2 FVKESK. Between the trimmed V and J ends, which lost 4 bases and 0 bases, there was a span of 12 bases. The CDR3 contains 15 residues. The CDR3 nucleotides are TGTGCCAGCAGCCGGGCGGGAATCTACCAAGAGACCCAGTACTTC. It is translated as CASSRAGIYQETQYF.

This rearrangement joins TRBV30 to TRBJ1-1; D remains ambiguous. The CDR3 has 15 residues. The germline V and J ends were trimmed by 0 bases and 11 bases, with 22 bases remaining between them. Per germline, CDR1 GTSNPN and CDR2 SVGIG (reference sequence). DNA for the CDR3: TGTGCCTGGAGTGTTCCATCGGGTGGAGGGAAGAAGGCTTTCTTT. It specifies CAWSVPSGGGKKAFF.

This chain links TRBV14 with TRBJ2-1, with D uncertain. Germline CDR1 and CDR2: SGHDN and FVKESK. V was shortened by 4 bases and J by 7 bases, with 8 bases between the two germline ends. The CDR3 is made up of 12 amino acids. The CDR3: CASSRSRNEQFF. The CDR3 DNA follows: TGTGCCAGCAGCCGTAGTAGGAATGAGCAGTTCTTC.

The chain joins TRBV28 to TRBJ2-7, with TRBD1 as a possible D gene (6 bases). Germline CDR1 reads MDHEN; CDR2 reads SYDVKM. The CDR3 is 13 residues long. V was clipped by 4 bases and J by 5 bases, with 12 bases between them. The DNA of the CDR3 is TGTGCCAGCAGTTACAGGGATCTTGACGAGCAGTACTTC. The encoded protein is CASSYRDLDEQYF.

The rearrangement joins TRBV28 to TRBJ1-6; tentatively, D is TRBD1 (5 bases). Germline lookup yields CDR1 MDHEN and CDR2 SYDVKM. Trimming took 8 bases from V and 7 from J, leaving 9 bases between them. There are 12 residues in the CDR3. CDR3 nucleotide sequence: TGTGCCAGCGACAGTGCGAATTCACCCCTCCACTTT. Its protein is CASDSANSPLHF.

About this clone itself: The identical CDR3 is also encoded by other nucleotide sequences in the sample. The chain recombines TRBV10-3 with TRBJ2-5; 7 nucleotides align to TRBD1. After removal of 6 bases from V and 2 bases from J, the junction contained 3 bases not matched to a gene. The germline gives CDR1 ENHRY, CDR2 SYGVKD. The CDR3 is 13 residues long. CDR3 nucleotide sequence: TGTGCCATCAGGAGGGGGCTACAAGAGACCCAGTACTTC. Translating it yields CAIRRGLQETQYF.

The rearrangement uses TRBV10-3 and TRBJ2-1, with a weak D call TRBD1 (6 bases). The germline V and J ends were trimmed by 6 bases and 10 bases, with 16 bases remaining between them. CDR3 length equals 13 residues. Germline CDR1 ENHRY, CDR2 SYGVKD. The CDR3 sequence: CAIRIPQGFEQFF. For the CDR3, the DNA is TGTGCCATCAGGATACCACAGGGCTTCGAGCAGTTCTTC.

The rearrangement joins TRBV6-5 to TRBJ1-1, with a tentative D call TRBD1 (6 bases). From germline, CDR1 is MNHEY and CDR2 SVGAGI. This CDR3 region has 14 residues. Trimming cost V 6 bases and J 0 bases, with 11 bases left between them. CDR3 coding DNA: TGTGCCAGCAGGTATGGACAGATGAACACTGAAGCTTTCTTT. Amino acid sequence: CASRYGQMNTEAFF.

The CDR3 loop is CASTDGGSNSPLHF. CDR3 nucleotide sequence: TGTGCCAGCACGGACGGGGGAAGTAATTCACCCCTCCACTTT. The chain links TRBV11-1 to TRBJ1-6; tentative D call: TRBD1 (5 bases). V lost 7 bases to trimming and J lost 6 bases, with 13 bases between them. Germline CDR1 is SGHAT and CDR2 is FQDESV (reference sequence). This CDR3 has 14 amino acids.

A word on this clone: Other DNA sequences in this specimen translate into the identical CDR3. The chain links TRBV7-9 to TRBJ2-1; 10 nucleotides match TRBD2. The CDR3 has 15 amino acids. Germline V lookup: CDR1 SEHNR, CDR2 FQNEAQ (reference sequence). V shed 6 bases, J shed 2 bases, and the junction held 4 bases outside the gene matches. The CDR3 nucleotides read TGTGCCAGCAGTCTACTAGCGGGGACCTACAATGAGCAGTTCTTC. Translation gives CASSLLAGTYNEQFF.

CDR3 nucleotides: TGTGCCAGCAGTGAACAAGGGGGGGCTGAAGCTTTCTTT. It yields the protein CASSEQGGAEAFF. This rearrangement joins TRBV6-1 to TRBJ1-1; TRBD1 might be the D (6 bases). CDR3 length: 13 residues. Trimming pared 2 bases from V and 6 bases from J, leaving 10 bases between. Germline V CDR1 and CDR2: MNHNS, SASEGT.

The chain combines TRBV9 with TRBJ1-5; D is unclear. The CDR3 has 14 residues. CDR1 SGDLS and CDR2 YYNGEE come from the germline V gene. Trimming cost V 0 bases and J 1 base, with 5 bases left between them. The chain's CDR3 is CASSVDPSNQPQHF. For the CDR3, the DNA is TGTGCCAGCAGCGTAGACCCGAGCAATCAGCCCCAGCATTTT.

Note on this clone: The sample holds other DNA sequences that translate to the same CDR3. The V and J genes are TRBV29-1 and TRBJ1-2, with 10 nucleotides matching TRBD1. The CDR3 has 12 residues. J lost 7 bases, V lost 3 bases, and 2 bases had no gene match. Germline CDR1 is SQVTM and CDR2 is ANQGSEA. The CDR3 here is CSVDGQGGGYTF. In DNA, the CDR3 is TGCAGCGTTGATGGACAGGGGGGTGGCTACACCTTC.

The V and J genes are TRBV7-2 and TRBJ2-3; D remains ambiguous. The CDR3 loop spans 13 amino acids. Between the trimmed V and J ends, which lost 5 bases and 0 bases, there was a span of 6 bases. Germline loops: CDR1 SGHTA, CDR2 FQGNSA. The CDR3 nucleotides are TGTGCCAGCAGCCGAACCAGCACAGATACGCAGTATTTT. As protein: CASSRTSTDTQYF. Variable domain in full (rest from reference TRBV7-2 and TRBJ2-3): GAGVSQSPSNKVTEKGKDVELRCDPISGHTALYWYRQSLGQGLEFLIYFQGNSAPDKSGLPSDRFSAERTGGSVSTLTIQRTQQEDSAVYLCASSRTSTDTQYFGPGTRLTVL.